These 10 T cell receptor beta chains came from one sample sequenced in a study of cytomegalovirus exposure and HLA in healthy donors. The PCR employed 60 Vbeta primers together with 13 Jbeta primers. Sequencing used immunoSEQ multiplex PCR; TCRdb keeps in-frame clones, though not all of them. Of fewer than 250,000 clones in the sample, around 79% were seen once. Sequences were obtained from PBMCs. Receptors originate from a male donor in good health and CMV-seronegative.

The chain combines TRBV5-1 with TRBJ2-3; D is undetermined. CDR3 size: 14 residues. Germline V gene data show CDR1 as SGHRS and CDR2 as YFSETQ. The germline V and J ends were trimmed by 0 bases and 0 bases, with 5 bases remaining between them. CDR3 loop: CASSLAGSTDTQYF. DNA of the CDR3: TGCGCCAGCAGCTTGGCCGGGAGCACAGATACGCAGTATTTT.

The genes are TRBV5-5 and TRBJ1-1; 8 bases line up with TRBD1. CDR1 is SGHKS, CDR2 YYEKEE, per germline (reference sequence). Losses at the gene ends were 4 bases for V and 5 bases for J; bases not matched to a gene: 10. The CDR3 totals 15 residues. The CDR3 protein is CASSKISGGRTEAFF. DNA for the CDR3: TGTGCCAGCAGCAAGATTTCAGGGGGCAGAACTGAAGCTTTCTTT.

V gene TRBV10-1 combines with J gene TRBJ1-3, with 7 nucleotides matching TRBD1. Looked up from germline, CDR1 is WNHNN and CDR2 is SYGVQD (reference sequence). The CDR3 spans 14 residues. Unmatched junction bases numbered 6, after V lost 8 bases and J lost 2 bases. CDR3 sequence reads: CASRATGAGNTIYF. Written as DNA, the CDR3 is TGCGCCAGCCGAGCTACAGGGGCTGGAAACACCATATATTTT.

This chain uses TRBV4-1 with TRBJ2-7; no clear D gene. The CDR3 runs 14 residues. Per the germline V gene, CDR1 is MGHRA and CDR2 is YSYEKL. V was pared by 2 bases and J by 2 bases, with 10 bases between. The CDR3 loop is CASSQSGQTYEQYF. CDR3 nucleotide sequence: TGCGCCAGCAGCCAATCAGGTCAAACCTACGAGCAGTACTTC.

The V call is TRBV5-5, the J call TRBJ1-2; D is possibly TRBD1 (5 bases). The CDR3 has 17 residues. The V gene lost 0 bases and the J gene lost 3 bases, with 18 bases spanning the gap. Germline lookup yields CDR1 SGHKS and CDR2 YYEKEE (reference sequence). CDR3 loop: CASSLGSLRGADYGYTF. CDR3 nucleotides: TGTGCCAGCAGCTTGGGGAGTTTGCGGGGCGCGGACTATGGCTACACCTTC.

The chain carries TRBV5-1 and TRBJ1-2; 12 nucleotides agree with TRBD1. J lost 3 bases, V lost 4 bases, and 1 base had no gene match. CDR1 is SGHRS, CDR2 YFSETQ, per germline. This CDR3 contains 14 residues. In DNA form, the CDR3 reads TGCGCCAGCAGCGGGACAGGGGGCGACTATGGCTACACCTTC. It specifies CASSGTGGDYGYTF.

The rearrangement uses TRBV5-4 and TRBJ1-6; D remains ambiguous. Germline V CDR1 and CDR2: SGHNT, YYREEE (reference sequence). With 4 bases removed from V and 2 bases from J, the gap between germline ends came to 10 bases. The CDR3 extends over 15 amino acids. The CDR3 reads CASSPSGAYNSPLHF. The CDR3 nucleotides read TGTGCCAGCAGCCCCTCAGGTGCCTATAATTCACCCCTCCACTTT.

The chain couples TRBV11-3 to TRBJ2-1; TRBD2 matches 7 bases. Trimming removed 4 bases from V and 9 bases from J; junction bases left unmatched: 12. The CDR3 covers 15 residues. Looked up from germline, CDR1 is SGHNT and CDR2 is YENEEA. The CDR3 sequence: CASSSPLGGYREQFF. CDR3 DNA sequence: TGTGCCAGCAGCTCCCCCCTGGGAGGGTATCGTGAGCAGTTCTTC.

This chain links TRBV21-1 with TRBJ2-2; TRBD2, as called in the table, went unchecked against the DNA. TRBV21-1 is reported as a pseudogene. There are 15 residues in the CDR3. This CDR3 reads CASSTDRDWYGELFF. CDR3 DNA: TGTGCCAGCAGCACGGACCGGGACTGGTACGGGGAGCTGTTTTTT.

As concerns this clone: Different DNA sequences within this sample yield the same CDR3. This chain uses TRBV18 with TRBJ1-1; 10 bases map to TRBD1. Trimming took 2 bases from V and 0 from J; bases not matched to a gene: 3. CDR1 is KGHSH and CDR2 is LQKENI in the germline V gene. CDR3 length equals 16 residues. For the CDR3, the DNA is TGTGCCAGCTCACCAACCGGGACAGGGGTGAACACTGAAGCTTTCTTT. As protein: CASSPTGTGVNTEAFF.